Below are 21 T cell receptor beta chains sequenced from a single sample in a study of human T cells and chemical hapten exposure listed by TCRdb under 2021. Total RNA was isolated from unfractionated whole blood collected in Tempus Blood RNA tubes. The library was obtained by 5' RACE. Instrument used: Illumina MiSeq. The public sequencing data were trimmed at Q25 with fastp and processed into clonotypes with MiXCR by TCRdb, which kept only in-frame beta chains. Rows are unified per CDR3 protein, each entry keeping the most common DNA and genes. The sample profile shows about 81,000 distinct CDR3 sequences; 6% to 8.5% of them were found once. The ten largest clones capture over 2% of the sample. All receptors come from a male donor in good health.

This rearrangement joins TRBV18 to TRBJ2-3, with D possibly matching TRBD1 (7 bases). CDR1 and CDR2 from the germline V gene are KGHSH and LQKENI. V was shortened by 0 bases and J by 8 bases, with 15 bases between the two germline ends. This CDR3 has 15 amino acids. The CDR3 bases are TGTGCCAGCTCACCACCGGAGGGGGCAATAGTTACGCAGTATTTT. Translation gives CASSPPEGAIVTQYF.

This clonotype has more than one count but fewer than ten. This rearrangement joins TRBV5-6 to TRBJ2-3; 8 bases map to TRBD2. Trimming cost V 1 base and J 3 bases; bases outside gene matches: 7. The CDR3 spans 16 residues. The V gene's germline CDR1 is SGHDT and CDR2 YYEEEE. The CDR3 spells CASSLWRSGRTDTQYF. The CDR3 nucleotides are TGTGCCAGCAGCTTGTGGAGAAGCGGGAGAACAGATACGCAGTATTTT. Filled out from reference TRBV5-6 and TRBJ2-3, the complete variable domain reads DAGVTQSPTHLIKTRGQQVTLRCSPKSGHDTVSWYQQALGQGPQFIFQYYEEEERQRGNFPDRFSGHQFPNYSSELNVNALLLGDSALYLCASSLWRSGRTDTQYFGPGTRLTVL.

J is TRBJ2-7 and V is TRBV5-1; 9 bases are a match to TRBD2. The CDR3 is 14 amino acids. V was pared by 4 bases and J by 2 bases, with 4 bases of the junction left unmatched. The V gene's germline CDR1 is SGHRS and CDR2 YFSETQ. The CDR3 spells CASSDIAGAYEQYF. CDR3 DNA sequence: TGCGCCAGCAGCGACATAGCGGGAGCCTACGAGCAGTACTTC.

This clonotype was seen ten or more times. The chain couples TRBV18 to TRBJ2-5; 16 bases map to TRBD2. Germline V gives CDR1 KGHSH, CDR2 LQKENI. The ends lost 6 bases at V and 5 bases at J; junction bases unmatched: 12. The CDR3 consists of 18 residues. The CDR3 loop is CASSRTGTSGGAMETQYF. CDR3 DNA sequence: TGTGCCAGCTCGCGCACCGGGACTAGCGGGGGGGCCATGGAGACCCAGTACTTC.

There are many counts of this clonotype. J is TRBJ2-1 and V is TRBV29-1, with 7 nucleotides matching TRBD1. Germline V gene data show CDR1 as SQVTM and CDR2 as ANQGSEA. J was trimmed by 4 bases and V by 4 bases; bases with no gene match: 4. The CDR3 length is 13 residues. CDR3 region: CSVAGGNYNEQFF. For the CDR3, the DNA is TGCAGCGTTGCAGGGGGAAATTACAATGAGCAGTTCTTC.

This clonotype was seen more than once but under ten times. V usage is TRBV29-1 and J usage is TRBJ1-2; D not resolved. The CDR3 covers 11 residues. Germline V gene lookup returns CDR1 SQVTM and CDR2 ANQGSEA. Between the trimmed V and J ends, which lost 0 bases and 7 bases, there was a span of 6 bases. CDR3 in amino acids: CSVEEWSGYTF. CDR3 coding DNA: TGCAGCGTTGAAGAGTGGAGTGGCTACACCTTC. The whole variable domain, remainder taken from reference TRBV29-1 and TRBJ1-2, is SAVISQKPSRDICQRGTSLTIQCQVDSQVTMMFWYRQQPGQSLTLIATANQGSEATYESGFVIDKFPISRPNLTFSTLTVSNMSPEDSSIYLCSVEEWSGYTFGSGTRLTVV.

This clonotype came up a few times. The CDR3 nucleotides read TGCGCCAGCAGCCAAGGGTCGGGACAAAACATCCAAGAGACCCAGTACTTC. It translates to CASSQGSGQNIQETQYF. The V and J genes are TRBV4-1 and TRBJ2-5, with a weak D call TRBD1 (6 bases). CDR1 and CDR2 (germline): MGHRA, YSYEKL. V lost 1 base, J lost 1 base, and 16 bases lay in between. The length of the CDR3 is 17 residues.

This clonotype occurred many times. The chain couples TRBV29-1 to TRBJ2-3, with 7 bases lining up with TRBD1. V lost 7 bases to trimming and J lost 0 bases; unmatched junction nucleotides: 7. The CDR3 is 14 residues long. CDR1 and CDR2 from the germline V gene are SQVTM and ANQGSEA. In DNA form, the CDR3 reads TGCAGCGCTTCGGGACAGTCGAGCACAGATACGCAGTATTTT. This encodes CSASGQSSTDTQYF.

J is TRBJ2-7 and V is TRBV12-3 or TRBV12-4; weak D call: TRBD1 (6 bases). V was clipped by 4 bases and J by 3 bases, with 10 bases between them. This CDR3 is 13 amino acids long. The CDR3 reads CASSSARGYEQYF. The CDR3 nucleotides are TGTGCCAGCAGTTCGGCCAGGGGCTACGAGCAGTACTTC.

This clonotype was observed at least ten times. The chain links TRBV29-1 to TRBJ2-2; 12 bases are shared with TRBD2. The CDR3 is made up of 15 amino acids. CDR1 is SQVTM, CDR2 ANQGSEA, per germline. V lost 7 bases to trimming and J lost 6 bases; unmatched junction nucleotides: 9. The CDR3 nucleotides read TGCAGCGCTACTCGACTAGCGGGAGTATCCGGGGAGCTGTTTTTT. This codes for CSATRLAGVSGELFF.

The CDR3 DNA follows: TGCGCCAGCAGTGAGTACAGGGAGAGGAGCGAGCAGTACTTC. Translation: CASSEYRERSEQYF. V and J are TRBV10-1 and TRBJ2-7; D possibly corresponds to TRBD1 (6 bases). Trimming took 1 base from V and 6 from J, leaving 13 bases between them. This CDR3 spans 14 amino acids. CDR1 WNHNN and CDR2 SYGVQD come from the germline V gene (reference sequence).

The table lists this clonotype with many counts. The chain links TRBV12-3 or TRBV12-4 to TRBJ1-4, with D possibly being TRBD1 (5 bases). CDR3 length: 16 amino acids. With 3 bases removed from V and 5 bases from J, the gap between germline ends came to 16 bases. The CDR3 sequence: CASSFRDPSRNEKLFF. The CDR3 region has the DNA TGTGCCAGCAGTTTCCGGGACCCTTCCCGGAATGAAAAACTGTTTTTT.

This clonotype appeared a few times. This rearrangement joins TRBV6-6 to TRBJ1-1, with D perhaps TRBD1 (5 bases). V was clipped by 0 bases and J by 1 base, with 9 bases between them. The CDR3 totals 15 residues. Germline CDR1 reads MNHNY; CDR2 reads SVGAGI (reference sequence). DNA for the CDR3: TGTGCCAGCAGTTACTCTGGCAGGGCGAACACTGAAGCTTTCTTT. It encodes CASSYSGRANTEAFF.

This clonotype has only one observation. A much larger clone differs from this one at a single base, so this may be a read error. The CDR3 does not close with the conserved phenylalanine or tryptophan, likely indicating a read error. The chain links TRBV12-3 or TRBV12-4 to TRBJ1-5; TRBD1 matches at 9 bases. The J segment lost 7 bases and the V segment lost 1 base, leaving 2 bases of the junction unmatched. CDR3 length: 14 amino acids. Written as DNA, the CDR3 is TGTGCCAGCAGTTTAGGGACAGGGGCGCAGCCCCAGCATTCT. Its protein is CASSLGTGAQPQHS.

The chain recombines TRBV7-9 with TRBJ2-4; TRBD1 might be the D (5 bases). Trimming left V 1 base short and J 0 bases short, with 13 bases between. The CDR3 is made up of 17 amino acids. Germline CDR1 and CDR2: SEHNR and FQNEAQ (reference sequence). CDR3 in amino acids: CASSLVGQGLAKNIQYF. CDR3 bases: TGTGCCAGCAGCTTAGTAGGGCAGGGCTTAGCCAAAAACATTCAGTACTTC.

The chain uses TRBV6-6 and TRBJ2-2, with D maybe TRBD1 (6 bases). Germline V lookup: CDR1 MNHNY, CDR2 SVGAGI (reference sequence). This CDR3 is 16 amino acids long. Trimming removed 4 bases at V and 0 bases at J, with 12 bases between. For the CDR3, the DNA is TGTGCCAGCAGTTCAAACAGGGCCTCGAACACCGGGGAGCTGTTTTTT. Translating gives CASSSNRASNTGELFF.

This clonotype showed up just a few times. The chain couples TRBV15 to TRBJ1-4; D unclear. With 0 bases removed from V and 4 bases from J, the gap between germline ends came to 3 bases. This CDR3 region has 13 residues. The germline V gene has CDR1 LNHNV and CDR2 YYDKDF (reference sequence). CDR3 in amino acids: CATSRDFNEKLFF. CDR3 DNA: TGTGCCACCAGCAGAGATTTTAATGAAAAACTGTTTTTT.

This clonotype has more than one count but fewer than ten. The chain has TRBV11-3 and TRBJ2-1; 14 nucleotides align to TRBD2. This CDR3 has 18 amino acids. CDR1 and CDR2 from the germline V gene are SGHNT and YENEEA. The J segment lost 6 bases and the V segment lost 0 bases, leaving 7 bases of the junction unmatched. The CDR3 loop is CASSLEQSGTSGSNEQFF. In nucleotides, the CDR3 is TGTGCCAGCAGCTTAGAACAGTCCGGGACTAGCGGGAGCAATGAGCAGTTCTTC. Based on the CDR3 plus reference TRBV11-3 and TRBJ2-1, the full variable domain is EAGVVQSPRYKIIEKKQPVAFWCNPISGHNTLYWYLQNLGQGPELLIRYENEEAVDDSQLPKDRFSAERLKGVDSTLKIQPAELGDSAVYLCASSLEQSGTSGSNEQFFGPGTRLTVL.

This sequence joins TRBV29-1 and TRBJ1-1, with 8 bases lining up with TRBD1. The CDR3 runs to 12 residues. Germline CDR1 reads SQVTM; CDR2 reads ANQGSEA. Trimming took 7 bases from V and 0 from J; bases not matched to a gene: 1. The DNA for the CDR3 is TGCAGCGCGGGACAGGTGAACACTGAAGCTTTCTTT. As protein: CSAGQVNTEAFF.

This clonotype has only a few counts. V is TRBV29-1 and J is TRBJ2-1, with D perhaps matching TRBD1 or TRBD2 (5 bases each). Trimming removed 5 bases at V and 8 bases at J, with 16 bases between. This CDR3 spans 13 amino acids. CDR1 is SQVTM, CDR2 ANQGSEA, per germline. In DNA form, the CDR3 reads TGCAGCGTTTTTTGGTTCGGGGCCGATGAGCAGTTCTTC. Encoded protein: CSVFWFGADEQFF.

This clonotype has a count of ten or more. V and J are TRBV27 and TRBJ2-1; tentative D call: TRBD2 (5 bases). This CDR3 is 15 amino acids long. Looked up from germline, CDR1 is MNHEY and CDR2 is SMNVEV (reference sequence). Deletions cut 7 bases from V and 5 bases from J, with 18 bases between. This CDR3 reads CASTQSKGADNEQFF. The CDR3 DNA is TGTGCCAGCACCCAATCTAAGGGAGCGGACAATGAGCAGTTCTTC.